The 25 T cell receptor beta chains in this list originate from one sample, sequenced in a study of T cells in Graves' hyperthyroidism and ophthalmopathy. TCR beta CDR3 region amplification was performed from RNA transcripts. HTBI primers were employed in a first-round RT-PCR of the TCR CDR3. TCRdb ran MiXCR on the multiplex PCR reads and lists one entry per CDR3 protein. The repertoire includes about 300,000 distinct CDR3 sequences, roughly a fifth of them detected once, and less than 40% sits in the top ten. The specimen sequenced was blood. The receptors here all came from a man aged 50 to 59 with Graves' ophthalmopathy.

This clonotype was observed at least ten times. The chain couples TRBV28 to TRBJ1-2, with no clear D. The CDR3 is made up of 13 amino acids. Germline V gene sequence: CDR1 MDHEN, CDR2 SYDVKM. The V gene lost 3 bases and the J gene lost 2 bases, with 7 bases spanning the gap. The CDR3 sequence: CASSFQANYGYTF. CDR3 coding DNA: TGTGCCAGCAGTTTTCAGGCAAACTATGGCTACACCTTC.

This clonotype came up a few times. The chain uses TRBV10-3 and TRBJ2-2; 9 positions match TRBD1. Germline V gene sequence: CDR1 ENHRY, CDR2 SYGVKD. V shed 0 bases and J 4 bases; nucleotides not matched to a gene: 0. This CDR3 comprises 15 residues. The CDR3 spells CAISESTGGTGELFF. DNA for the CDR3: TGTGCCATCAGTGAGTCGACAGGGGGCACCGGGGAGCTGTTTTTT.

This clonotype showed up many times. This rearrangement joins TRBV7-2 to TRBJ2-3; TRBD2 matches at 7 bases. V lost 1 base to trimming and J lost 3 bases; unmatched junction nucleotides: 4. This CDR3 has 15 amino acids. CDR1 and CDR2 from the germline V gene are SGHTA and FQGNSA. CDR3 DNA: TGTGCCAGCAGCTTAGGCGGGAGCAGGACAGATACGCAGTATTTT. It is translated as CASSLGGSRTDTQYF.

The CDR3 spells CASGGQGQAGSSNEQFF. The DNA for the CDR3 is TGTGCCAGTGGGGGACAGGGTCAGGCGGGGTCCTCAAATGAGCAGTTCTTC. The chain employs TRBV11-2 and TRBJ2-1; TRBD1 aligns across 9 bases. With 9 bases clipped from V and 7 bases from J, the junction kept 19 bases outside the gene matches. The CDR3 sequence is 17 residues long. Looked up from germline, CDR1 is SGHAT and CDR2 is FQNNGV.

This clonotype was counted many times. The V and J genes are TRBV11-2 and TRBJ2-5, with D uncertain. The V end was cut by 4 bases, the J end by 7 bases, with 19 bases between. Germline V gene sequence: CDR1 SGHAT, CDR2 FQNNGV. The CDR3 has 15 residues. The CDR3 DNA follows: TGTGCCAGCAGCTCCCGTGTCTCCGGCACGGGGACCCAGTACTTC. Residues: CASSSRVSGTGTQYF.

This clonotype was counted ten times or more. The chain carries TRBV11-2 and TRBJ1-5; no definite D call. The germline V gene encodes CDR1 SGHAT and CDR2 FQNNGV. There are 14 residues in the CDR3. Trimming removed 5 bases at V and 3 bases at J, with 11 bases between. The CDR3 DNA reads TGTGCCAGCAGCCCGGACGGCTCCAATCAGCCCCAGCATTTT. It yields the protein CASSPDGSNQPQHF. Drawing the rest from reference TRBV11-2 and TRBJ1-5, the complete variable domain is EAGVAQSPRYKIIEKRQSVAFWCNPISGHATLYWYQQILGQGPKLLIQFQNNGVVDDSQLPKDRFSAERLKGVDSTLKIQPAKLEDSAVYLCASSPDGSNQPQHFGDGTRLSIL.

This clonotype appeared many times. The chain has TRBV2 and TRBJ2-7, with D perhaps matching TRBD1 (6 bases). This CDR3 is built from 16 residues. Per the germline V gene, CDR1 is SNHLY and CDR2 is FYNNEI. V was cut by 6 bases and J by 0 bases, with 18 bases left in between. Here the CDR3 reads CASSRTVGSGSYEQYF. In DNA form, the CDR3 reads TGTGCCAGCAGCCGGACAGTCGGGTCGGGCTCCTACGAGCAGTACTTC.

Remarks on this clonotype: Given a much more abundant clone one base away, this may be a read error. The rearrangement links TRBV30 to TRBJ2-7, with 10 nucleotides matching TRBD2. The CDR3 has 15 amino acids. CDR1 GTSNPN and CDR2 SVGIG come from the germline V gene (reference sequence). After removal of 4 bases from V and 3 bases from J, the junction contained 9 bases not matched to a gene. The CDR3 sequence: CAWKEGASGSYEQYF. CDR3 coding DNA: TGTGCCTGGAAGGAGGGGGCTAGCGGGAGCTACGAGCAGTACTTC.

This clonotype was seen repeatedly, ten times or more. This sequence joins TRBV27 and TRBJ2-7, with TRBD1 as a possible D gene (6 bases). V was clipped by 5 bases and J by 1 base, with 12 bases between them. This CDR3 has 14 amino acids. Looked up from germline, CDR1 is MNHEY and CDR2 is SMNVEV (reference sequence). CDR3 bases: TGTGCCAGCAGTCAGGGGATCGGATCCTACGAGCAGTACTTC. Protein: CASSQGIGSYEQYF.

V is TRBV19 and J is TRBJ2-1, with a possible D match to TRBD2 (5 bases). Trimming took off 4 bases at V and 4 bases at J, with 11 bases between the two ends. The CDR3 is made up of 14 amino acids. Germline CDR1 and CDR2: LNHDA and SQIVND (reference sequence). The CDR3 bases are TGTGCCAGTAGTACTATAGCGATTTACAATGAGCAGTTCTTC. It codes for CASSTIAIYNEQFF.

In its sample, this clonotype was seen a few times. J is TRBJ2-1 and V is TRBV6-1, with D tentatively TRBD2 (5 bases). The CDR3 consists of 11 residues. Germline V gives CDR1 MNHNS, CDR2 SASEGT. V was clipped by 4 bases and J by 10 bases, with 8 bases between them. This CDR3 is CASSARGEQFF. CDR3 in DNA: TGTGCCAGCAGTGCCAGAGGGGAGCAGTTCTTC.

The chain has TRBV28 and TRBJ2-3, with D possibly called TRBD1 or TRBD2 (5 bases each). Trimming cost V 1 base and J 11 bases, with 16 bases left between them. Germline loops: CDR1 MDHEN, CDR2 SYDVKM. The CDR3 sequence is 14 residues long. The CDR3 protein is CASSLSTTAAEQYF. The DNA of the CDR3 is TGTGCCAGCAGTTTATCGACGACAGCGGCAGAGCAGTATTTT.

J is TRBJ1-1 and V is TRBV11-3; no definite D call. The CDR3 consists of 13 residues. Germline V CDR1 and CDR2: SGHNT, YENEEA. Trimming shortened V by 0 bases and J by 1 base, and 3 bases separated the two germline ends. In DNA, the CDR3 is TGTGCCAGCAGCTTAGAGAAGAACACTGAAGCTTTCTTT. Amino acids: CASSLEKNTEAFF.

The rearrangement uses TRBV4-1 and TRBJ1-2; D is possibly TRBD1 (5 bases). The ends were cut back, 2 bases at V and 2 bases at J, with 6 bases in the middle. Germline V gene sequence: CDR1 MGHRA, CDR2 YSYEKL. This CDR3 region has 13 residues. Here the CDR3 DNA reads TGCGCCAGCAGCCAACGGGGGAACTATGGCTACACCTTC. Translation gives CASSQRGNYGYTF.

Many counts were recorded for this clonotype. The DNA for the CDR3 is TGTGCCAGCAGTTCCCGAGGCAGGGACTACGAGCAGTACTTC. Protein: CASSSRGRDYEQYF. This rearrangement joins TRBV28 to TRBJ2-7; D might be TRBD1 (5 bases). The CDR3 length is 14 residues. CDR1 and CDR2 from the germline V gene are MDHEN and SYDVKM. Trimming took off 4 bases at V and 3 bases at J, with 13 bases between the two ends.

There are a few counts of this clonotype. This sequence joins TRBV10-3 and TRBJ2-1; D remains ambiguous. V was clipped by 4 bases and J by 5 bases, with 3 bases between them. This CDR3 region has 11 residues. The germline gives CDR1 ENHRY, CDR2 SYGVKD. For the CDR3, the DNA is TGTGCCATCAGTGGAGACAATGAGCAGTTCTTC. Amino acid sequence: CAISGDNEQFF.

This chain links TRBV5-1 with TRBJ1-1, with unresolved D. Germline CDR1 is SGHRS and CDR2 is YFSETQ. The CDR3 loop spans 19 amino acids. The V end was cut by 0 bases, the J end by 4 bases, with 25 bases between. This CDR3 is CASSLGLPGEFRVSTEAFF. The CDR3 DNA follows: TGCGCCAGCAGCTTGGGGTTACCCGGGGAATTTAGGGTCAGCACTGAAGCTTTCTTT.

This clonotype was recorded at least ten times. The chain carries TRBV5-1 and TRBJ2-2, with D uncertain. The CDR3 is made up of 14 amino acids. Trimming stripped 1 base from V and 4 bases from J, with 8 bases between. CDR1 SGHRS and CDR2 YFSETQ come from the germline V gene. This CDR3 reads CASSLSVGTGELFF. CDR3 nucleotides: TGCGCCAGCAGCTTGAGTGTGGGCACCGGGGAGCTGTTTTTT.

This clonotype has just one count. The V and J genes are TRBV12-3 or TRBV12-4 and TRBJ1-2; TRBD1 is a possible D gene (5 bases). The V end lost 3 bases, the J end lost 7 bases, and 15 bases lay between the germline ends. The CDR3 sequence is 14 residues long. CDR3 protein: CASSLGRVSTGYTF. The CDR3 nucleotides read TGTGCCAGCAGTTTGGGCAGGGTATCAACTGGCTACACCTTC.

The genes are TRBV14 and TRBJ1-1; D is undetermined. Germline CDR1 is SGHDN and CDR2 is FVKESK. The CDR3 totals 12 residues. The V and J ends lost 5 bases and 3 bases respectively, with 7 bases between them. Written as DNA, the CDR3 is TGTGCCAGCAGCATGGGCTACACTGAAGCTTTCTTT. It codes for CASSMGYTEAFF.

This clonotype was seen at least ten times. V gene TRBV6-1 combines with J gene TRBJ2-1; 10 bases align to TRBD2. This CDR3 is built from 18 residues. V lost 1 base, J lost 7 bases, and 13 bases stayed unmatched. In germline, CDR1 is MNHNS, CDR2 SASEGT. CDR3 region: CASSEVGATSGKENEQFF. CDR3 in DNA: TGTGCCAGCAGTGAAGTTGGGGCTACTAGCGGGAAGGAGAATGAGCAGTTCTTC.

This clonotype was picked up a small number of times. V is TRBV19 and J is TRBJ2-7; tentatively, D is TRBD1 (5 bases). From germline, CDR1 is LNHDA and CDR2 SQIVND (reference sequence). CDR3 length: 14 amino acids. V was clipped by 1 base and J by 5 bases, with 12 bases between them. The CDR3 nucleotides read TGTGCCAGTAGTATAGGGGGCGCTGGCGACGAGCAGTACTTC. Its translation: CASSIGGAGDEQYF.

Many counts were recorded for this clonotype. The J gene is TRBJ2-7, the V gene TRBV5-1; 8 nucleotides line up with TRBD2. The junction had 10 bases not matched to a gene; V was cut back by 1 base and J by 1 base. The CDR3 totals 17 residues. Germline V gene sequence: CDR1 SGHRS, CDR2 YFSETQ. The CDR3 reads CASSLYGREGQSYEQYF. The CDR3 nucleotides read TGCGCCAGCAGCTTGTATGGCCGGGAGGGGCAGTCCTACGAGCAGTACTTC. Combining the CDR3 with reference TRBV5-1 and TRBJ2-7 gives the whole variable domain KAGVTQTPRYLIKTRGQQVTLSCSPISGHRSVSWYQQTPGQGLQFLFEYFSETQRNKGNFPGRFSGRQFSNSRSEMNVSTLELGDSALYLCASSLYGREGQSYEQYFGPGTRLTVT.

Details on this clonotype: The junction does not match germline at one end; this may be a read error. This chain joins TRBV4-1 and TRBJ1-2; TRBD1 is a possible D gene (6 bases). The germline gives CDR1 MGHRA, CDR2 YSYEKL. The CDR3 spans 15 residues. The CDR3 coding sequence is TGCGCCAGCACCCAAGGGGGGTGGGGGAACTATGGCTACACCTTC. Residues: CASTQGGWGNYGYTF.

The sample holds many counts of this clonotype. This chain uses TRBV29-1 with TRBJ2-3, with D tentatively TRBD2 (6 bases). Germline CDR1 is SQVTM and CDR2 is ANQGSEA. Deletions cut 2 bases from V and 1 base from J, with 13 bases between. The CDR3 has 15 amino acids. The CDR3 here is CSVEIRERGTDTQYF. CDR3 sequence (DNA): TGCAGCGTTGAAATCCGGGAGAGGGGCACAGATACGCAGTATTTT.